This T cell receptor beta chain originates from a study of T-cell memory formation after mild COVID-19. At the level of the study: Largely, TCR clusters stayed within a single donor.

Study outcomes and limitations: Pre-infection memory harbored some responding clones, suggesting cross-reactive memory joined. Contracting clones, day 15 to 85, had balanced CD4/CD8, and later expanders favored CD4+.

The V gene lost 2 bases and the J gene lost 2 bases, with 6 bases spanning the gap. Germline assignment: CDR1 SGHTA and CDR2 FQGTGA. CDR3 length: 13 residues. This clonotype came up many times. The antigen is unknown. Sample barcodes and UMIs were carried by the TCR alpha and TCR beta cDNA libraries that 5'RACE generated with constant-segment primers. One entry per CDR3 protein, called by TCRdb with MiXCR from the 5' RACE reads. Of 100,000 to 150,000 distinct CDR3 sequences in the sample, approximately 5.9% were seen once. Material for sequencing was PBMCs or a T cell subset sorted from them (not recorded which). The TCR sequence derives from an adult woman who had mild COVID-19 (a few samples of this study predate the infection). Cell type and time point are not known. V gene TRBV7-3 combines with J gene TRBJ1-1; no clear D. The CDR3 bases are TGTGCCAGCAGCTTAGGGGAAAACACTGAAGCTTTCTTT. It is translated as CASSLGENTEAFF.